A single sample gave rise to the 16 T cell receptor beta chains below, sequenced in a study of chemoradiotherapy in HPV16-positive cancers. Clones were read by immunoSEQ multiplex PCR, and TCRdb kept only the in-frame ones, dropping some. The sample has fewer than 1,500 clones, 90% seen once. The sample here was tumor tissue, taken from a patient who underwent chemoradiotherapy. All receptors come from a human donor with HPV-associated anogenital cancer.

The chain joins TRBV4-3 to TRBJ1-4; 8 bases fit TRBD1. The ends lost 1 base at V and 5 bases at J; junction bases unmatched: 0. Germline V gene data show CDR1 as LGHNA and CDR2 as YSLEER. There are 14 residues in the CDR3. The CDR3 bases are TGCGCCAGCAGCCAAGGACAGGGGAATGAAAAACTGTTTTTT. Translating it yields CASSQGQGNEKLFF.

The DNA for the CDR3 is TGTGCCAGCTCACCACCTCCGGTAGCGGGGGAATCCTACAATGAGCAGTTCTTC. This gives the protein CASSPPPVAGESYNEQFF. The chain uses TRBV18 and TRBJ2-1; 9 bases fit TRBD2. Germline V CDR1 and CDR2: KGHSH, LQKENI. Trimming cost V 0 bases and J 1 base; bases outside gene matches: 7. The CDR3 is 18 residues long.

The gene calls are TRBV6-1 and TRBJ1-2; D is unresolved. CDR1 is MNHNS, CDR2 SASEGT, per germline. The V gene lost 8 bases and the J gene lost 0 bases, with 7 bases spanning the gap. This CDR3 is built from 12 residues. CDR3 amino acids: CASSLTNYGYTF. For the CDR3, the DNA is TGTGCCAGCTCCCTCACTAACTATGGCTACACCTTC.

The chain uses TRBV7-2 and TRBJ2-7; unclear D gene. The V end lost 5 bases, the J end lost 5 bases, and 22 bases lay between the germline ends. Per the germline V gene, CDR1 is SGHTA and CDR2 is FQGNSA. The CDR3 extends over 16 amino acids. The chain's CDR3 is CASSQLRVAQENEQYF. In DNA form, the CDR3 reads TGTGCCAGCAGCCAACTCCGGGTGGCCCAGGAGAACGAGCAGTACTTC. The full variable domain, with the rest looked up from reference TRBV7-2 and TRBJ2-7, is GAGVSQSPSNKVTEKGKDVELRCDPISGHTALYWYRQSLGQGLEFLIYFQGNSAPDKSGLPSDRFSAERTGGSVSTLTIQRTQQEDSAVYLCASSQLRVAQENEQYFGPGTRLTVT.

The chain is built from TRBV12-5 and TRBJ1-1; D uncertain. CDR3 length equals 13 residues. The V gene lost 9 bases and the J gene lost 1 base, with 12 bases spanning the gap. The V gene's germline CDR1 is LGHNT and CDR2 FRNRAP. The CDR3 sequence is CASAVAENTEAFF. As DNA, the CDR3 is TGTGCTAGCGCCGTGGCAGAGAACACTGAAGCTTTCTTT.

The chain combines TRBV10-2 with TRBJ1-1; no reliable D call. Germline V gives CDR1 WSHSY, CDR2 SAAADI. V was trimmed by 6 bases and J by 0 bases, leaving 11 bases between them. The CDR3 extends over 14 amino acids. The chain's CDR3 is CASSLDGMNTEAFF. The CDR3 coding sequence is TGCGCCAGCAGCCTGGACGGAATGAACACTGAAGCTTTCTTT.

The rearrangement uses TRBV5-6 and TRBJ2-5; D not resolved. The germline V and J ends were trimmed by 0 bases and 3 bases, with 6 bases remaining between them. Germline lookup yields CDR1 SGHDT and CDR2 YYEEEE. This CDR3 comprises 13 residues. The CDR3 region has the DNA TGTGCCAGCAGCTTGGAGGAAGAAGAGACCCAGTACTTC. This codes for CASSLEEEETQYF.

The chain links TRBV27 to TRBJ1-1; no clear D gene. Germline V gene data show CDR1 as MNHEY and CDR2 as SMNVEV (reference sequence). V shed 6 bases and J shed 6 bases, with 14 bases lying between them. CDR3 size: 13 residues. The CDR3 sequence: CASRMGSSAEAFF. Here the CDR3 DNA reads TGTGCCAGCAGAATGGGGTCCTCCGCTGAAGCTTTCTTT.

The chain joins TRBV5-1 to TRBJ2-7, with 7 bases fitting TRBD2. The V gene's germline CDR1 is SGHRS and CDR2 YFSETQ. The V segment lost 0 bases and the J segment 3 bases; nucleotides outside the gene matches: 6. CDR3 size: 15 residues. The CDR3 DNA sequence: TGCGCCAGCAGCTTGGATTGGGGGGGGGACTACGAGCAGTACTTC. As protein: CASSLDWGGDYEQYF.

V gene TRBV19 combines with J gene TRBJ2-1; D not resolved. The V gene's germline CDR1 is LNHDA and CDR2 SQIVND (reference sequence). V lost 6 bases and J lost 4, with 10 bases in between. The CDR3 is 13 residues long. Written as DNA, the CDR3 is TGTGCCAGTAGAGTAGTGGGATACAATGAGCAGTTCTTC. Translating it yields CASRVVGYNEQFF.

The CDR3 DNA is TGTGCCAGCAGTTTAACCGTCCAGGGAGTGGGCCCTGAAGCTTTCTTT. Protein sequence: CASSLTVQGVGPEAFF. The chain has TRBV27 and TRBJ1-1; D perhaps matches TRBD1 (5 bases). Germline-derived CDR1 and CDR2 are MNHEY and SMNVEV (reference sequence). Trimming removed 2 bases from V and 6 bases from J, with 19 bases in between. This CDR3 is built from 16 residues.

V gene TRBV30 combines with J gene TRBJ1-2; the D gene is possibly TRBD1 (5 bases). The germline gives CDR1 GTSNPN, CDR2 SVGIG (reference sequence). The V and J ends lost 3 bases and 4 bases respectively, with 12 bases between them. The CDR3 runs to 13 residues. CDR3 region: CAWSPGSSYGYTF. The CDR3 nucleotides read TGTGCCTGGAGCCCAGGGTCCTCCTATGGCTACACCTTC. Together with reference TRBV30 and TRBJ1-2, the CDR3 gives the full variable domain: SQTIHQWPATLVQPVGSPLSLECTVEGTSNPNLYWYRQAAGRGLQLLFYSVGIGQISSEVPQNLSASRPQDRQFILSSKKLLLSDSGFYLCAWSPGSSYGYTFGSGTRLTVV.

This clone was counted a few times. The chain is built from TRBV2 and TRBJ1-4; 7 positions agree with TRBD1. The CDR3 is 17 residues long. With 5 bases clipped from V and 0 bases from J, the junction kept 9 bases outside the gene matches. CDR1 SNHLY and CDR2 FYNNEI come from the germline V gene. Written as DNA, the CDR3 is TGTGCCAGCAGTACCCCGACAGGGTCAGCAACTAATGAAAAACTGTTTTTT. It translates to CASSTPTGSATNEKLFF.

This chain links TRBV6-5 with TRBJ2-1, with TRBD2 as a possible D gene (5 bases). The germline V gene encodes CDR1 MNHEY and CDR2 SVGAGI. The V end was cut by 2 bases, the J end by 5 bases, with 13 bases between. This CDR3 region has 15 residues. The chain's CDR3 is CASSYRGGDDNEQFF. CDR3 in DNA: TGTGCCAGCAGTTACCGGGGTGGGGATGACAATGAGCAGTTCTTC.

The chain links TRBV11-3 to TRBJ1-1; D is ambiguous. The CDR3 loop spans 13 amino acids. Germline V CDR1 and CDR2: SGHNT, YENEEA. Trimming shortened V by 3 bases and J by 8 bases, and 13 bases separated the two germline ends. The CDR3 DNA reads TGTGCCAGCAGCTTGAGATGGGGATCGGAAGCTTTCTTT. Residues: CASSLRWGSEAFF.

This chain uses TRBV14 with TRBJ2-5, with D tentatively TRBD1 (5 bases). The ends were cut back, 4 bases at V and 4 bases at J, with 10 bases in the middle. The CDR3 runs 13 residues. Germline V gene data show CDR1 as SGHDN and CDR2 as FVKESK. The CDR3 nucleotides are TGTGCCAGCAGCCCCGGACACGCAGAGACCCAGTACTTC. Protein sequence: CASSPGHAETQYF. Complete variable domain (other parts from reference TRBV14 and TRBJ2-5): EAGVTQFPSHSVIEKGQTVTLRCDPISGHDNLYWYRRVMGKEIKFLLHFVKESKQDESGMPNNRFLAERTGGTYSTLKVQPAELEDSGVYFCASSPGHAETQYFGPGTRLLVL.